This TCR beta chain was captured by sequencing in a study of cytomegalovirus exposure and HLA in healthy donors. Turning to the study itself: Genotyping showed 75% to 90% of almost 400 donors falling in the Caucasian-associated ancestry cluster. The study's findings and limits: Earlier analysis looked at TCR beta V segments, and most were productive about 87% or about 30% of the time.

PCR amplification relied on 60 Vbeta primers (plus 13 Jbeta primers). Sequencing used immunoSEQ multiplex PCR; TCRdb keeps in-frame clones, though not all of them. The table has 150,000 or so clones, 70% to 85% seen once; the top ten hold 1.5%. The V gene's germline CDR1 is LGHNA and CDR2 YNFKEQ. The CDR3 consists of 17 residues. Trimming took 4 bases from V and 0 from J; bases not matched to a gene: 8. Only a few counts were recorded for this clone. No antigen is known for it. The chain has TRBV4-2 and TRBJ1-3, with TRBD1 matching 8 bases. Sequenced input: PBMCs. This sequence was found in a female donor in good health and CMV-seronegative. The CDR3 nucleotides read TGTGCCAGCAGCCGGATGACAGGGGCGACCTCTGGAAACACCATATATTTT. This translates into CASSRMTGATSGNTIYF.